The 18 T cell receptor beta chains given below trace back to one sample, sequenced in a study of T cell repertoires in cytomegalovirus infection (dated 2019 in TCRdb). Their specific antigens are unknown. In light of the paper, this sample's treatment or condition label describes: in vitro stimulation with specific CMV peptide epitopes to enrich CMV-specific T cells. Sequencing took place on an Illumina HiSeq 1500. TCRdb ran its own pipeline on the public reads, namely fastp trimming at Q25 and MiXCR clone calling, and kept in-frame beta chains. Records with the same CDR3 protein are collapsed into one entry carrying the most frequent genes and DNA. Here the sample has more than 300,000 distinct CDR3 sequences; approximately 30% occur a single time. In total, the top ten clones hold roughly 13% of the sample. Here the sequenced sample was cultured PBMCs, taken from culture after CMV antigen stimulation. All receptors derive from a human donor in good health (CMV status not recorded). Some clones in this sample may be carry-over from other donors' samples.

This clonotype was seen a few times. This chain uses TRBV7-8 with TRBJ2-1, with a weak D call TRBD1 (6 bases). Germline CDR1 is SGHVS and CDR2 is FQNEAQ. The CDR3 runs to 17 residues. V gave up 1 base and J gave up 9 bases, with 22 bases separating them. The CDR3, as DNA: TGTGCCAGCAGCTTAGTAGGGAATCCCGGGACATTGGGTGAGCAGTTCTTC. Protein product: CASSLVGNPGTLGEQFF.

There are many counts of this clonotype. The J gene is TRBJ1-1, the V gene TRBV7-2, with TRBD1 matching 10 bases. Germline V lookup: CDR1 SGHTA, CDR2 FQGNSA. The CDR3 has 20 residues. V was clipped by 1 base and J by 0 bases; unmatched bases: 14. The CDR3 loop reads CASSLGRQGAQALMNTEAFF. The CDR3, as DNA: TGTGCCAGCAGCTTAGGGAGACAGGGGGCTCAAGCACTCATGAACACTGAAGCTTTCTTT.

The chain carries TRBV7-2 and TRBJ1-6; D remains ambiguous. The V gene's germline CDR1 is SGHTA and CDR2 FQGNSA. Between the trimmed V and J ends, which lost 3 bases and 7 bases, there was a span of 16 bases. CDR3 size: 16 residues. The CDR3 DNA sequence: TGTGCCAGCAGCTTCTGGGCCTACAGAGCAAATTCACCCCTCCACTTT. It specifies CASSFWAYRANSPLHF.

This clonotype appeared a few times. The chain joins TRBV10-3 to TRBJ2-1; the D is unclear. CDR1 and CDR2 (germline): ENHRY, SYGVKD. The CDR3 consists of 13 residues. Deletions cut 2 bases from V and 2 bases from J, with 4 bases between. The chain's CDR3 is CAISEDTYNEQFF. CDR3 nucleotides: TGTGCCATCAGTGAGGACACCTACAATGAGCAGTTCTTC.

This clonotype has more than one count but fewer than ten. The chain uses TRBV12-3 or TRBV12-4 and TRBJ2-7; 12 bases agree with TRBD2. J gave up 4 bases and V 1 base, and 2 bases lay outside the gene matches. There are 15 residues in the CDR3. CDR3 sequence: CASSLGLAGDYEQYF. CDR3 coding DNA: TGTGCCAGCAGTTTAGGACTAGCGGGGGATTACGAGCAGTACTTC.

The rearrangement links TRBV19 to TRBJ1-5; D gene uncertain. V lost 2 bases and J 5 bases, leaving 10 bases between the germline ends. The CDR3 loop spans 14 amino acids. CDR1 and CDR2 (germline): LNHDA, SQIVND (reference sequence). In nucleotides, the CDR3 is TGTGCCAGTAGTATACCCGACACGTATCAGCCCCAGCATTTT. This gives the protein CASSIPDTYQPQHF.

This clonotype appeared many times. V gene TRBV18 combines with J gene TRBJ2-1; TRBD1 or TRBD2 may be the D gene (5 bases each). The CDR3 runs 17 residues. V shed 6 bases and J shed 4 bases, with 22 bases lying between them. The V gene's germline CDR1 is KGHSH and CDR2 LQKENI. The CDR3 reads CASSEKGDGFGYNEQFF. The CDR3 DNA is TGTGCCAGCTCCGAGAAAGGGGACGGCTTTGGGTACAATGAGCAGTTCTTC.

This clonotype turned up a few times. CDR3 in amino acids: CASSLVPRDNEQFF. CDR3 in DNA: TGTGCCAGCAGCTTAGTTCCTAGAGACAATGAGCAGTTCTTC. V gene TRBV11-2 combines with J gene TRBJ2-1; D not certain. This CDR3 contains 14 residues. The V gene lost 1 base and the J gene lost 5 bases, with 9 bases spanning the gap. Germline V CDR1 and CDR2: SGHAT, FQNNGV.

In this sample, this clonotype turned up a few times. Relative to the germline gene, one junction end is altered; a read error may explain this. The rearrangement joins TRBV6-2 or TRBV6-3 to TRBJ1-5; 7 bases are a match to TRBD1. The length of the CDR3 is 14 residues. Per the germline V gene, CDR1 is MNHEY and CDR2 is SVGEGT. CDR3 sequence: CASSHSQGTQPQHF. The CDR3 coding sequence is TGTGCCAGCAGTCACTCACAGGGGACTCAGCCCCAGCATTTT.

V is TRBV19 and J is TRBJ1-2; D unresolved. Germline loops: CDR1 LNHDA, CDR2 SQIVND (reference sequence). With 8 bases removed from V and 2 bases from J, the gap between germline ends came to 9 bases. The CDR3 length is 12 residues. The CDR3 bases are TGTGCCAGTGAAACTCGGAACTATGGCTACACCTTC. It specifies CASETRNYGYTF.

The gene calls are TRBV24-1 and TRBJ2-5; 7 bases line up with TRBD2. Germline V gene data show CDR1 as KGHDR and CDR2 as SFDVKD. Trimming cost V 5 bases and J 6 bases; bases outside gene matches: 8. This CDR3 spans 14 amino acids. Written as DNA, the CDR3 is TGTGCCACCAGTGTGGCGGGAGCTCATCAGACCCAGTACTTC. Its translation is CATSVAGAHQTQYF.

The chain has TRBV7-9 and TRBJ1-1, with 7 bases aligning to TRBD1. In germline, CDR1 is SEHNR, CDR2 FQNEAQ (reference sequence). V was clipped by 4 bases and J by 5 bases; unmatched bases: 4. The CDR3 contains 13 residues. The chain's CDR3 is CASSSEQGTEAFF. The CDR3, as DNA: TGTGCCAGCAGCTCCGAACAGGGGACTGAAGCTTTCTTT. The variable domain in full, with the rest retrieved from reference TRBV7-9 and TRBJ1-1, is DTGVSQNPRHKITKRGQNVTFRCDPISEHNRLYWYRQTLGQGPEFLTYFQNEAQLEKSRLLSDRFSAERPKGSFSTLEIQRTEQGDSAMYLCASSSEQGTEAFFGQGTRLTVV.

This chain uses TRBV6-2 or TRBV6-3 with TRBJ2-1; 9 bases are a match to TRBD2. The CDR3 consists of 15 residues. Germline CDR1 reads MNHEY; CDR2 reads SVGEGT. With 4 bases clipped from V and 8 bases from J, the junction kept 9 bases outside the gene matches. The CDR3 nucleotides are TGTGCCAGCAGTTCCTCCGGGACTAGCAGCCATGAGCAGTTCTTC. It encodes CASSSSGTSSHEQFF.

The chain couples TRBV6-2 or TRBV6-3 to TRBJ2-2, with D unclear. Germline CDR1 MNHEY, CDR2 SVGEGT. V was cut by 6 bases and J by 0 bases, with 11 bases left in between. The CDR3 length is 15 residues. As DNA, the CDR3 is TGTGCCAGCAGCGAGAGATTCGCGAACACCGGGGAGCTGTTTTTT. This encodes CASSERFANTGELFF.

The chain links TRBV6-1 to TRBJ2-1; D call uncertain. This CDR3 comprises 16 residues. From germline, CDR1 is MNHNS and CDR2 SASEGT. Between the trimmed V and J ends, which lost 3 bases and 3 bases, there was a span of 15 bases. The CDR3 bases are TGTGCCAGCAGTGATTCCGGCAGCTCTTTCTACAATGAGCAGTTCTTC. It encodes CASSDSGSSFYNEQFF.

This clonotype has more than one count but fewer than ten. The J gene is TRBJ2-1, the V gene TRBV7-8; 13 bases match TRBD2. Trimming at V came to 5 bases and at J to 2 bases, leaving 6 bases not matched to a gene. This CDR3 contains 17 residues. Germline CDR1 SGHVS, CDR2 FQNEAQ. As DNA, the CDR3 is TGTGCCAGCAGCCCGCGACTAGCGGGAGGCCCCTACAATGAGCAGTTCTTC. It is translated as CASSPRLAGGPYNEQFF. Looking up the rest from reference TRBV7-8 and TRBJ2-1 gives the full variable domain: GAGVSQSPRYKVAKRGQDVALRCDPISGHVSLFWYQQALGQGPEFLTYFQNEAQLDKSGLPSDRFFAERPEGSVSTLKIQRTQQEDSAVYLCASSPRLAGGPYNEQFFGPGTRLTVL.

This chain connects TRBV29-1 to TRBJ1-1; D remains ambiguous. The CDR3 extends over 13 amino acids. Germline V lookup: CDR1 SQVTM, CDR2 ANQGSEA. Deletions cut 1 base from V and 4 bases from J, with 10 bases between. This CDR3 reads CSVEGQRPTEAFF. As DNA, the CDR3 is TGCAGCGTTGAAGGGCAGCGGCCCACTGAAGCTTTCTTT.

The chain joins TRBV12-5 to TRBJ2-1; possibly TRBD2 for D (6 bases). CDR3 length equals 16 residues. CDR1 LGHNT and CDR2 FRNRAP come from the germline V gene. The V end lost 0 bases, the J end lost 8 bases, and 17 bases lay between the germline ends. The CDR3 region is CASGLVVPGEDYEQFF. CDR3 coding DNA: TGTGCTAGTGGTTTGGTAGTACCCGGGGAGGATTATGAGCAGTTCTTC.